This TCR beta chain was recovered during a study of T cells in Graves' hyperthyroidism and ophthalmopathy. Study-level points and caveats: Most clonotypes expanded in the thyroid (above 0.001) were also present in blood.

Amplification of TCR beta CDR3 regions used RNA as the template. Researchers ran a first-round RT-PCR on the TCR CDR3 using the HTBI primer set. TCRdb itself ran the multiplex PCR reads through MiXCR, one entry per CDR3 protein. The sample includes approximately 600,000 distinct CDR3 sequences, about 14% seen only once; the top ten take 5.8%. On this clonotype: The antigen is unknown.

The PBMCs had their origin in roughly 10 ml of fresh peripheral blood. The material sequenced was blood. The clonotype comes from a woman aged 25 to 39 with Graves' hyperthyroidism that later progressed to Graves' ophthalmopathy.

The CDR3 DNA reads as TGCGCCAGCAGCCAACCTGACAGTGCCTATGGCTACACCTTC. Translation: CASSQPDSAYGYTF. The V and J genes are TRBV4-3 and TRBJ1-2; D perhaps matches TRBD1 (5 bases). The CDR3 is 14 residues long. V lost 2 bases and J lost 4, with 11 bases in between. Looked up from germline, CDR1 is LGHNA and CDR2 is YSLEER.